Listed here are 25 T cell receptor beta chains from one sample, sequenced in a study of T cells after posttransplantation cyclophosphamide. Sequencing used immunoSEQ multiplex PCR; TCRdb keeps in-frame clones, though not all of them. Recorded here are about 36,000 clones, with no singletons, and the ten leading clones hold about 1.2%. The sequencing sample was made of PBMCs. The receptor source for this set is a girl aged 10 to 17 in good health, CMV-negative, and a related stem cell transplant donor.

This clone was recorded at least ten times. The chain employs TRBV7-9 and TRBJ2-7; D not resolved. CDR3 length equals 12 residues. In germline, CDR1 is SEHNR, CDR2 FQNEAQ (reference sequence). The V and J ends lost 5 bases and 7 bases respectively, with 12 bases between them. Here the CDR3 reads CASSRPSGEQYF. The CDR3 DNA follows: TGTGCCAGCAGCCGTCCCTCCGGGGAGCAGTACTTC.

This clone has more than one count but fewer than ten. CDR3 nucleotide sequence: TGTGCCAGCACCGGGGCCGGACAGGGACAATCAACCTACGAGCAGTACTTC. It is translated as CASTGAGQGQSTYEQYF. The rearrangement joins TRBV25-1 to TRBJ2-7; 8 bases are a match to TRBD1. V shed 7 bases, J shed 2 bases, and the junction held 16 bases outside the gene matches. The CDR3 is made up of 17 amino acids. From germline, CDR1 is MGHDK and CDR2 SYGVNS.

The table lists this clone with many counts. CDR3 sequence: CASSQEPDRVRETQYF. DNA for the CDR3: TGTGCCAGCAGCCAAGAACCCGACAGGGTTCGGGAGACCCAGTACTTC. J is TRBJ2-5 and V is TRBV4-2; 7 bases match TRBD1. Germline V gene sequence: CDR1 LGHNA, CDR2 YNFKEQ. With V trimmed by 0 bases and J by 5 bases, 9 bases remained unmatched. CDR3 length: 16 residues.

This sequence joins TRBV30 and TRBJ1-2; TRBD1 is a possible D gene (6 bases). Germline CDR1 reads GTSNPN; CDR2 reads SVGIG (reference sequence). The CDR3 extends over 15 amino acids. The V end was cut by 0 bases, the J end by 8 bases, with 19 bases between. The CDR3 sequence is CAWSVLGGPGGGYTF. Here the CDR3 DNA reads TGTGCCTGGAGTGTACTGGGGGGGCCGGGAGGGGGCTACACCTTC.

This clone was counted a few times. This chain links TRBV7-3 with TRBJ2-3; 14 nucleotides align to TRBD2. Trimming at V came to 1 base and at J to 0 bases, leaving 9 bases not matched to a gene. This CDR3 has 20 amino acids. Germline CDR1 reads SGHTA; CDR2 reads FQGTGA. The CDR3 spells CASSLIGRLAGGVSTDTQYF. In DNA form, the CDR3 reads TGTGCCAGCAGCTTAATCGGGAGACTAGCGGGGGGGGTTAGCACAGATACGCAGTATTTT.

This clone was seen a few times. V usage is TRBV6-5 and J usage is TRBJ1-6, with 8 bases lining up with TRBD1. This CDR3 has 14 residues. CDR1 and CDR2 from the germline V gene are MNHEY and SVGAGI. The V and J ends lost 5 bases and 10 bases, in that order; junction bases with no gene match: 7. CDR3 coding DNA: TGTGCCAGCAGTCGGACAGGGATAAGCTCACCCCTCCACTTT. It encodes CASSRTGISSPLHF.

J is TRBJ2-7 and V is TRBV7-2; D perhaps matches TRBD1 (6 bases). In germline, CDR1 is SGHTA, CDR2 FQGNSA. V dropped 6 bases and J dropped 3 bases, with 9 bases sitting between them. CDR3 length: 12 amino acids. The CDR3 bases are TGTGCCAGCAGGACAGGTAACTACGAGCAGTACTTC. It encodes CASRTGNYEQYF. The full variable domain, completed using reference TRBV7-2 and TRBJ2-7, is GAGVSQSPSNKVTEKGKDVELRCDPISGHTALYWYRQSLGQGLEFLIYFQGNSAPDKSGLPSDRFSAERTGGSVSTLTIQRTQQEDSAVYLCASRTGNYEQYFGPGTRLTVT.

This clone was detected a few times. V usage is TRBV30 and J usage is TRBJ2-7; D is perhaps TRBD2 (6 bases). The CDR3 covers 14 residues. Trimming took 0 bases from V and 5 from J, leaving 14 bases between them. Germline CDR1 is GTSNPN and CDR2 is SVGIG (reference sequence). Here the CDR3 DNA reads TGTGCCTGGAGTGTTTACGGGAGTGGCCACGAGCAGTACTTC. This translates into CAWSVYGSGHEQYF.

There are many counts of this clone. J is TRBJ2-1 and V is TRBV19, with 10 bases aligning to TRBD1. Germline trimming cut 3 bases from V and 3 bases from J; bases unmatched to any gene: 5. This CDR3 comprises 16 residues. Germline V gives CDR1 LNHDA, CDR2 SQIVND (reference sequence). The CDR3 DNA sequence: TGTGCCAGTAGTATGCGACAGGGGGCCGGCTACAATGAGCAGTTCTTC. Its protein product is CASSMRQGAGYNEQFF.

This clone has only a few counts. The genes are TRBV9 and TRBJ2-1; 8 bases line up with TRBD2. The CDR3 is made up of 19 amino acids. The V segment lost 1 base and the J segment 8 bases; nucleotides outside the gene matches: 20. The V gene's germline CDR1 is SGDLS and CDR2 YYNGEE. In DNA, the CDR3 is TGTGCCAGCAGCGTAACGAAAACCCTAGGGACTAGACGAGACGATGAGCAGTTCTTC. Translated, it gives CASSVTKTLGTRRDDEQFF.

The chain joins TRBV28 to TRBJ2-7, with 7 bases aligning to TRBD2. V dropped 6 bases and J dropped 2; count of bases not matched to a gene: 7. This CDR3 has 14 amino acids. Per the germline V gene, CDR1 is MDHEN and CDR2 is SYDVKM. The CDR3 nucleotides read TGTGCCAGCAGGCTATCGAGCGGGACCTACGAGCAGTACTTC. This translates into CASRLSSGTYEQYF.

The table lists this clone with many counts. This sequence joins TRBV28 and TRBJ1-4; D remains ambiguous. Trimming stripped 6 bases from V and 0 bases from J, with 11 bases between. Germline loops: CDR1 MDHEN, CDR2 SYDVKM. The CDR3 runs 15 residues. This chain's CDR3 is CASSRSGATNEKLFF. DNA of the CDR3: TGTGCCAGCAGCCGCTCGGGAGCAACTAATGAAAAACTGTTTTTT.

This clone has ten or more counts. V and J are TRBV6-5 and TRBJ1-2; D is uncertain. Germline-derived CDR1 and CDR2 are MNHEY and SVGAGI. The CDR3 loop spans 13 amino acids. V gave up 8 bases and J gave up 6 bases, with 16 bases separating them. The CDR3: CASSREGQNGYTF. In DNA form, the CDR3 reads TGTGCCAGCTCCCGCGAGGGTCAGAATGGCTACACCTTC.

The table lists this clone with a few counts. This specimen includes other DNA sequences encoding the same CDR3. The chain is built from TRBV15 and TRBJ2-3; 8 bases agree with TRBD2. Germline V gene lookup returns CDR1 LNHNV and CDR2 YYDKDF (reference sequence). After removal of 0 bases from V and 7 bases from J, the junction contained 9 bases not matched to a gene. This CDR3 spans 16 amino acids. The CDR3 region has the DNA TGTGCCACCAGCAGAGAAAGACTGGCGGGGGGAAATACGCAGTATTTT. Residues: CATSRERLAGGNTQYF.

The chain couples TRBV29-1 to TRBJ1-2; D might be TRBD1 (6 bases). Germline CDR1 and CDR2: SQVTM and ANQGSEA. This CDR3 has 14 amino acids. V lost 8 bases and J lost 4, with 20 bases in between. The DNA of the CDR3 is TGCAGCACAGGAGGACAGTCGGGTCTCTATGGCTACACCTTC. Amino acids: CSTGGQSGLYGYTF. The variable domain in full, with the rest retrieved from reference TRBV29-1 and TRBJ1-2, is SAVISQKPSRDICQRGTSLTIQCQVDSQVTMMFWYRQQPGQSLTLIATANQGSEATYESGFVIDKFPISRPNLTFSTLTVSNMSPEDSSIYLCSTGGQSGLYGYTFGSGTRLTVV.

This clone was counted between two and nine times. The chain couples TRBV30 to TRBJ2-7; 7 nucleotides align to TRBD2. This CDR3 is 14 amino acids long. Trimming took 4 bases from V and 2 from J; bases not matched to a gene: 8. Germline V lookup: CDR1 GTSNPN, CDR2 SVGIG (reference sequence). This CDR3 is CAWTYGRGAYEQYF. The CDR3, as DNA: TGTGCCTGGACCTATGGGAGGGGAGCCTACGAGCAGTACTTC.

The gene calls are TRBV27 and TRBJ2-7, with TRBD1 matching 9 bases. CDR1 and CDR2 from the germline V gene are MNHEY and SMNVEV (reference sequence). V shed 5 bases, J shed 3 bases, and the junction held 8 bases outside the gene matches. The CDR3 loop spans 15 amino acids. DNA of the CDR3: TGTGCCAGCAGTCAACTGGGACAGGGTAACTACGAGCAGTACTTC. The encoded protein is CASSQLGQGNYEQYF.

This clone was observed a few times. V gene TRBV27 combines with J gene TRBJ1-1; TRBD1 is a possible D gene (5 bases). Germline V CDR1 and CDR2: MNHEY, SMNVEV (reference sequence). The CDR3 contains 14 residues. Trimming took off 2 bases at V and 2 bases at J, with 9 bases between the two ends. CDR3 protein: CASSLRQFNTEAFF. CDR3 nucleotide sequence: TGTGCCAGCAGTTTACGACAGTTTAACACTGAAGCTTTCTTT.

This clone was observed many times. The chain uses TRBV19 and TRBJ1-6; D gene unclear. V lost 6 bases to trimming and J lost 9 bases, with 12 bases between them. Germline-derived CDR1 and CDR2 are LNHDA and SQIVND (reference sequence). The CDR3 is 13 amino acids. The CDR3 here is CASSPVSGSPLHF. The CDR3, as DNA: TGTGCCAGTAGCCCAGTTTCGGGTTCACCCCTCCACTTT.

The table lists this clone with a few counts. This sequence joins TRBV12-5 and TRBJ1-1; TRBD1 might be the D (5 bases). The CDR3 spans 22 residues. Germline CDR1 LGHNT, CDR2 FRNRAP. V was trimmed by 2 bases and J by 1 base, leaving 32 bases between them. Here the CDR3 reads CASGLYFKRYTSQGLPNTEAFF. DNA of the CDR3: TGTGCTAGTGGTTTGTACTTTAAAAGGTATACATCCCAGGGACTTCCGAACACTGAAGCTTTCTTT.

At least ten counts were recorded for this clone. CDR3 nucleotide sequence: TGTGCCAGCAGCCAACTAGCGGGAGACCCCTACGAGCAGTACTTC. This gives the protein CASSQLAGDPYEQYF. This chain joins TRBV28 and TRBJ2-7; 11 bases are shared with TRBD2. V shed 6 bases, J shed 2 bases, and the junction held 6 bases outside the gene matches. There are 15 residues in the CDR3. CDR1 and CDR2 from the germline V gene are MDHEN and SYDVKM.

This clone was found a few times. This chain links TRBV30 with TRBJ1-2, with a weak D call TRBD1 (5 bases). Trimming took 3 bases from V and 4 from J, leaving 12 bases between them. CDR1 and CDR2 from the germline V gene are GTSNPN and SVGIG (reference sequence). The CDR3 contains 13 residues. CDR3 loop: CAWRRPGVYGYTF. DNA for the CDR3: TGTGCCTGGAGAAGGCCGGGGGTCTATGGCTACACCTTC.

This clone was seen more than once but under ten times. The chain joins TRBV4-1 to TRBJ1-1; the match to TRBD1 covers 8 bases. The length of the CDR3 is 17 residues. CDR1 and CDR2 from the germline V gene are MGHRA and YSYEKL. V dropped 5 bases and J dropped 1; count of bases not matched to a gene: 12. The CDR3 loop reads CASSERGQGAGNTEAFF. The CDR3, as DNA: TGCGCCAGCAGCGAACGGGGCCAGGGGGCGGGGAACACTGAAGCTTTCTTT.

The rearrangement joins TRBV7-9 to TRBJ2-5; D is undetermined. In germline, CDR1 is SEHNR, CDR2 FQNEAQ (reference sequence). V was pared by 5 bases and J by 5 bases, with 3 bases between. The CDR3 runs 10 residues. The CDR3 DNA follows: TGTGCCAGCAGCGCGGAGACCCAGTACTTC. It yields the protein CASSAETQYF.

This clone has ten or more counts. V and J are TRBV29-1 and TRBJ2-7; 8 bases align to TRBD1. This CDR3 spans 12 amino acids. Germline CDR1 reads SQVTM; CDR2 reads ANQGSEA. The V segment lost 4 bases and the J segment 6 bases; nucleotides outside the gene matches: 5. The CDR3 loop is CSVGDRGFEQYF. CDR3 nucleotide sequence: TGCAGCGTTGGCGACAGGGGCTTCGAGCAGTACTTC.